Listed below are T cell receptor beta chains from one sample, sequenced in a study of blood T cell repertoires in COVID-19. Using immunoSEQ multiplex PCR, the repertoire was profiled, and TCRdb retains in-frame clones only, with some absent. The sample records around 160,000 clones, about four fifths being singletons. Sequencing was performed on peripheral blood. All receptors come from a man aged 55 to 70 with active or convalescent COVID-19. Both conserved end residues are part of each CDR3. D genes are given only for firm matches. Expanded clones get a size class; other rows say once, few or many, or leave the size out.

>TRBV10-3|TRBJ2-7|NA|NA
TGTGCCATCAGTGAGTCGGCAGGGCCCTACGAGCAGTACTTC
CAISESAGPYEQYF
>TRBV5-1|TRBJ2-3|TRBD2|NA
TGCGCCAGCAGCTTGAGGGCTAGCGGGGGACCTAGCACAGATACGCAGTATTTT
CASSLRASGGPSTDTQYF
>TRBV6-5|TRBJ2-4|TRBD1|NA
TGTGCCAGCAGACCTGGACAGGGTTACAACATTCAGTACTTC
CASRPGQGYNIQYF
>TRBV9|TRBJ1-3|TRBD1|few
TGTGCCAGCAGCGCCTCAGGGGGTGGGAACACCATATATTTT
CASSASGGGNTIYF
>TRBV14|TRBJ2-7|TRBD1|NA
TGTGCCAGCAGCCAACGTACCGGGACAGGGGGATCCTACGAGCAGTACTTC
CASSQRTGTGGSYEQYF
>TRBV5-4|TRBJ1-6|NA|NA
TGTGCCAGCAGCTCTTATAATTCACCCCTCCACTTT
CASSSYNSPLHF
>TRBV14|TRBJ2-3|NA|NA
TGTGCCAGCAGCCCGCGGGTAGGGGGAGATACGCAGTATTTT
CASSPRVGGDTQYF
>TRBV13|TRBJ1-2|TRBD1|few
TGTGCCAGCAGCTTAGCTCGGACAGGGGGGACCTATGGCTACACCTTC
CASSLARTGGTYGYTF
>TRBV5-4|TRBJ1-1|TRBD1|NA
TGTGCCACCCTCAACGACAGGGTCTCATCCGTGGAAGCTTTCTTT
CATLNDRVSSVEAFF
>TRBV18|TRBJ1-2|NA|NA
TGTGCCAGCTCACCACCGGACAGACTTAACTATGGCTACACCTTC
CASSPPDRLNYGYTF
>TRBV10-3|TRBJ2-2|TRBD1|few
TGTGCCATCAGTGGACAGGGGCCCGGGAACACCGGGGAGCTGTTTTTT
CAISGQGPGNTGELFF
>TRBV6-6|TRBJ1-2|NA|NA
TGTGCCAGCCACGGGGAGGTCTATGGCTACACCTTC
CASHGEVYGYTF
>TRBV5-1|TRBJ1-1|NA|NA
TGCGCCAGCAGCTTGGGCGGGACTAGAGAGGCGAACACTGAAGCTTTCTTT
CASSLGGTREANTEAFF
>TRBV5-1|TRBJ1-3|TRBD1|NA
TGCGCCAGCAGCTTGGCCGGGACAGGGTCTGGAAACACCATATATTTT
CASSLAGTGSGNTIYF
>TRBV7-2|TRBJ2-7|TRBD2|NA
TGTGCCAGCAGCTTATTTAGCGGGGTTTCCTACGAGCAGTACTTC
CASSLFSGVSYEQYF
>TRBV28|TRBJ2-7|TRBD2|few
TGTGCCAGCAGTTTAACAGCGGGAGCCCACGAGCAGTACTTC
CASSLTAGAHEQYF
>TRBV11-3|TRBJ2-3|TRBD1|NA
TGTGCCAGCAGCTTAGGACAGGGTGCTACAGATACGCAGTATTTT
CASSLGQGATDTQYF
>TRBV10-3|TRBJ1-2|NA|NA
TGTGCCATCAGCGTGGACAAGAACTATGGCTACACCTTC
CAISVDKNYGYTF
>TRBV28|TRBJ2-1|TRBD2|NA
TGTGCCAGCAGTTTAATGGGACTACTCTACAATGAGCAGTTCTTC
CASSLMGLLYNEQFF
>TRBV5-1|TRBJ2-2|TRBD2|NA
TGCGCCAGCAGCACACGGGGACTAGCGGGACCAAACACCGGGGAGCTGTTTTTT
CASSTRGLAGPNTGELFF